This T cell receptor (beta chain) originates from a study of T-cell memory formation after mild COVID-19. Germline assignment: CDR1 DFQATT and CDR2 SNEGSKA (reference sequence). The CDR3 consists of 14 residues. V was cut by 5 bases and J by 6 bases, with 18 bases left in between. TCRdb reanalysed the 5' RACE reads using MiXCR and keeps one entry per CDR3 protein. The table shows about 140,000 distinct CDR3 sequences, with 11% to 15% occurring only once. Study results and limitations: Researchers found some responding clones in pre-infection memory, a sign that cross-reactive memory joined.

There are a few counts of this clonotype. Its specificity is not known. The material sequenced was PBMCs or a T cell subset sorted from them (not recorded which). The origin of this receptor is an adult woman who had mild COVID-19 (a few samples of this study predate the infection). Cell type and time point are not known. The rearrangement uses TRBV20-1 and TRBJ2-3; perhaps TRBD2 as D (6 bases). This CDR3 reads CSAGLETRWDTQYF. The CDR3, as DNA: TGCAGTGCTGGTCTCGAGACTAGGTGGGATACGCAGTATTTT.